The 26 T cell receptor beta chains given below trace back to one sample, sequenced in a study of OX40 agonist ivuxolimab in advanced cancers. The table came from immunoSEQ multiplex PCR; TCRdb's copy has only in-frame clones and leaves some out. Of approximately 40,000 clones in the sample, around 77% were seen once. Sequencing used CD4+ or CD8+ T cells sorted from blood, obtained in a trial of the OX40 agonist ivuxolimab. The source is an adult with an advanced solid tumor such as melanoma, head and neck, liver or kidney cancer.

This clone was seen a few times. V is TRBV11-2 and J is TRBJ2-5; TRBD2 matches at 13 bases. V lost 4 bases, J lost 5 bases, and 7 bases stayed unmatched. The CDR3 spans 16 residues. Germline lookup yields CDR1 SGHAT and CDR2 FQNNGV. CDR3 region: CASSSPGLAGMETQYF. Here the CDR3 DNA reads TGTGCCAGCAGCTCCCCGGGACTAGCGGGAATGGAGACCCAGTACTTC.

The V and J genes are TRBV6-5 and TRBJ2-1; no firm D call. The germline V gene encodes CDR1 MNHEY and CDR2 SVGAGI. Deletions cut 5 bases from V and 0 bases from J, with 8 bases between. The CDR3 loop spans 14 amino acids. CDR3 DNA: TGTGCCAGCAGTCTAGAACCCTCCTACAATGAGCAGTTCTTC. This translates into CASSLEPSYNEQFF.

V is TRBV28 and J is TRBJ2-3; 10 bases map to TRBD1. Germline assignment: CDR1 MDHEN and CDR2 SYDVKM. This CDR3 spans 17 amino acids. V lost 3 bases, J lost 5 bases, and 11 bases stayed unmatched. The CDR3 DNA follows: TGTGCCAGCAGTTTGGGCCTTGGGACAGGGGTAGAAGATACGCAGTATTTT. It codes for CASSLGLGTGVEDTQYF.

The rearrangement joins TRBV7-9 to TRBJ2-1, with TRBD1 matching over 11 bases. This CDR3 spans 13 amino acids. J gave up 8 bases and V 6 bases, and 3 bases lay outside the gene matches. Germline V gene lookup returns CDR1 SEHNR and CDR2 FQNEAQ (reference sequence). The CDR3 region is CASSRTGGDEQFF. Here the CDR3 DNA reads TGTGCCAGCAGTCGGACAGGGGGCGATGAGCAGTTCTTC. The complete variable domain, with remaining parts taken from reference TRBV7-9 and TRBJ2-1, reads DTGVSQNPRHKITKRGQNVTFRCDPISEHNRLYWYRQTLGQGPEFLTYFQNEAQLEKSRLLSDRFSAERPKGSFSTLEIQRTEQGDSAMYLCASSRTGGDEQFFGPGTRLTVL.

This clone showed up just a few times. This chain connects TRBV27 to TRBJ2-7; a possible D gene is TRBD1 (6 bases). The CDR3 sequence is 14 residues long. Trimming shortened V by 5 bases and J by 2 bases, and 13 bases separated the two germline ends. The germline gives CDR1 MNHEY, CDR2 SMNVEV (reference sequence). CDR3 nucleotide sequence: TGTGCCAGCAGTGTAACACAGGGAGCCTACGAGCAGTACTTC. Translated: CASSVTQGAYEQYF.

This clone turned up a few times. V is TRBV28 and J is TRBJ1-3; D is ambiguous. The V and J ends lost 6 bases and 0 bases respectively, with 12 bases between them. This CDR3 has 15 amino acids. CDR1 is MDHEN, CDR2 SYDVKM, per germline. CDR3 amino acids: CASRTLSISGNTIYF. CDR3 nucleotide sequence: TGTGCCAGCAGGACCTTGTCGATCTCTGGAAACACCATATATTTT.

The CDR3 DNA reads TGTGCCAGCAGCGGACTAGAGAGAGCAGATACGCAGTATTTT. Its translation is CASSGLERADTQYF. The chain carries TRBV4-2 and TRBJ2-3; 7 bases map to TRBD2. The CDR3 is 14 residues long. The junction had 6 bases not matched to a gene; V was cut back by 5 bases and J by 4 bases. The germline V gene encodes CDR1 LGHNA and CDR2 YNFKEQ.

By sample fraction, this clone is medium-sized. The gene calls are TRBV4-1 and TRBJ2-1; TRBD2 is a possible D gene (5 bases). Trimming cost V 4 bases and J 4 bases, with 14 bases left between them. The CDR3 sequence is 15 residues long. The germline CDR1 and CDR2 sequences are MGHRA and YSYEKL. CDR3 DNA sequence: TGCGCCAGCAGCCTCCGGTCGGGATTATACAATGAGCAGTTCTTC. Its protein is CASSLRSGLYNEQFF.

The CDR3 region has the DNA TGTGCCAGCAGCTTAAATCAGGGGGGTAACACTGAAGCTTTCTTT. Protein product: CASSLNQGGNTEAFF. The chain couples TRBV7-9 to TRBJ1-1; 7 bases fit TRBD1. With V trimmed by 2 bases and J by 2 bases, 5 bases remained unmatched. The germline gives CDR1 SEHNR, CDR2 FQNEAQ (reference sequence). The CDR3 is 15 amino acids. The full variable domain, its missing parts supplied by reference TRBV7-9 and TRBJ1-1, is DTGVSQNPRHKITKRGQNVTFRCDPISEHNRLYWYRQTLGQGPEFLTYFQNEAQLEKSRLLSDRFSAERPKGSFSTLEIQRTEQGDSAMYLCASSLNQGGNTEAFFGQGTRLTVV.

The chain has TRBV9 and TRBJ2-2; a weak D match, TRBD2 (6 bases). V was trimmed by 4 bases and J by 6 bases, leaving 31 bases between them. The CDR3 runs to 20 residues. CDR1 SGDLS and CDR2 YYNGEE come from the germline V gene. CDR3: CASSPRGWTIGSGEAGELFF. CDR3 coding DNA: TGTGCCAGCAGCCCTCGTGGCTGGACAATCGGGTCGGGGGAGGCCGGGGAGCTGTTTTTT. The full variable domain, completed using reference TRBV9 and TRBJ2-2, is DSGVTQTPKHLITATGQRVTLRCSPRSGDLSVYWYQQSLDQGLQFLIQYYNGEERAKGNILERFSAQQFPDLHSELNLSSLELGDSALYFCASSPRGWTIGSGEAGELFFGEGSRLTVL.

J is TRBJ1-1 and V is TRBV11-2, with D maybe TRBD1 (5 bases). Deletions cut 1 base from V and 9 bases from J, with 9 bases between. This CDR3 has 12 residues. Germline assignment: CDR1 SGHAT and CDR2 FQNNGV. The DNA for the CDR3 is TGTGCCAGCAGCTTAGGGACAATACAAGCTTTCTTT. Translating it yields CASSLGTIQAFF.

The gene calls are TRBV27 and TRBJ2-1, with 7 nucleotides matching TRBD1. This CDR3 has 14 residues. V shed 5 bases, J shed 7 bases, and the junction held 8 bases outside the gene matches. Germline V gene lookup returns CDR1 MNHEY and CDR2 SMNVEV (reference sequence). The CDR3 DNA reads TGTGCCAGCAGTACGATACAGGGGACAAATGAGCAGTTCTTC. Its translation: CASSTIQGTNEQFF.

The chain recombines TRBV7-9 with TRBJ2-2; 7 bases map to TRBD1. The CDR3 runs 16 residues. Germline V lookup: CDR1 SEHNR, CDR2 FQNEAQ (reference sequence). Trimming removed 1 base from V and 6 bases from J; junction bases left unmatched: 8. The CDR3 DNA is TGTGCCAGCAGCTTAGGTGGGACAGTTATACCCGGGGAGCTGTTTTTT. As protein: CASSLGGTVIPGELFF.

This clone was detected only a few times. The V and J genes are TRBV14 and TRBJ2-5; possibly TRBD1 for D (5 bases). The CDR3 extends over 13 amino acids. Trimming left V 3 bases short and J 7 bases short, with 12 bases between. The germline gives CDR1 SGHDN, CDR2 FVKESK. DNA of the CDR3: TGTGCCAGCAGCCACGAGCAGGGCTCGACCCAGTACTTC. Its protein is CASSHEQGSTQYF.

The chain has TRBV28 and TRBJ2-1, with unresolved D. V was shortened by 5 bases and J by 4 bases, with 15 bases between the two germline ends. The CDR3 runs 15 residues. CDR1 is MDHEN and CDR2 is SYDVKM in the germline V gene. The CDR3, as DNA: TGTGCCAGCAGTCCCCAGGTCAAGGTGTACAATGAGCAGTTCTTC. Protein product: CASSPQVKVYNEQFF.

This rearrangement joins TRBV2 to TRBJ2-1; D not resolved. Between the trimmed V and J ends, which lost 5 bases and 1 base, there was a span of 6 bases. This CDR3 is built from 13 residues. The germline V gene has CDR1 SNHLY and CDR2 FYNNEI. The CDR3 coding sequence is TGTGCCAGCAGTCTAGTATCCTACAATGAGCAGTTCTTC. It codes for CASSLVSYNEQFF.

The V call is TRBV10-3, the J call TRBJ1-6; 8 bases agree with TRBD1. The CDR3 sequence is 15 residues long. The V segment lost 2 bases and the J segment 7 bases; nucleotides outside the gene matches: 4. The germline gives CDR1 ENHRY, CDR2 SYGVKD. This CDR3 is CAISEASGGNSPLHF. The DNA of the CDR3 is TGTGCCATCAGTGAGGCATCAGGGGGCAATTCACCCCTCCACTTT.

The rearrangement joins TRBV4-2 to TRBJ2-7; 13 bases fit TRBD2. V lost 4 bases and J lost 6; bases outside the gene matches: 9. CDR1 and CDR2 (germline): LGHNA, YNFKEQ. This CDR3 is built from 16 residues. This CDR3 reads CASSPGLAGSSLEQYF. The CDR3 bases are TGTGCCAGCAGCCCGGGACTAGCGGGATCCTCCCTCGAGCAGTACTTC.

This chain connects TRBV7-8 to TRBJ2-7; 9 bases line up with TRBD1. Per germline, CDR1 SGHVS and CDR2 FQNEAQ. Germline trimming cut 6 bases from V and 5 bases from J; bases unmatched to any gene: 14. This CDR3 has 16 residues. CDR3 in amino acids: CASSYRGRPPQDEQYF. The CDR3 bases are TGTGCCAGCAGTTACAGGGGGCGACCTCCACAGGACGAGCAGTACTTC.

Turning to this clone: Other nucleotide sequences in the sample specify the same CDR3. This chain uses TRBV6-5 with TRBJ2-7; 11 bases fit TRBD2. Germline-derived CDR1 and CDR2 are MNHEY and SVGAGI. V shed 5 bases and J 4 bases; nucleotides not matched to a gene: 4. The CDR3 has 14 residues. The CDR3 loop reads CASSPGLAGYEQYF. CDR3 DNA: TGTGCCAGCAGTCCCGGACTAGCGGGTTACGAGCAGTACTTC.

The chain links TRBV7-6 to TRBJ2-5, with a weak D call TRBD2 (5 bases). V lost 5 bases, J lost 4 bases, and 17 bases lay in between. CDR1 is SGHVS, CDR2 FNYEAQ, per germline. The CDR3 runs 15 residues. The CDR3 region is CASSTPRVTRETQYF. The CDR3 bases are TGTGCCAGCAGCACCCCGAGGGTAACGAGAGAGACCCAGTACTTC.

This chain joins TRBV6-5 and TRBJ2-7; weak D call: TRBD1 (5 bases). Trimming cost V 0 bases and J 2 bases, with 11 bases left between them. The germline V gene encodes CDR1 MNHEY and CDR2 SVGAGI. The CDR3 runs to 15 residues. CDR3 amino acids: CASSYSEDNPYEQYF. The CDR3, as DNA: TGTGCCAGCAGTTACTCAGAGGACAACCCCTACGAGCAGTACTTC.

The chain combines TRBV29-1 with TRBJ1-2; TRBD1 matches 7 bases. Trimming at V came to 6 bases and at J to 0 bases, leaving 7 bases not matched to a gene. This CDR3 contains 14 residues. Germline loops: CDR1 SQVTM, CDR2 ANQGSEA. The CDR3 DNA is TGCAGCGTGGGGGACAGCGGAGCTAACTATGGCTACACCTTC. Translation: CSVGDSGANYGYTF. The complete variable domain, with remaining parts taken from reference TRBV29-1 and TRBJ1-2, reads SAVISQKPSRDICQRGTSLTIQCQVDSQVTMMFWYRQQPGQSLTLIATANQGSEATYESGFVIDKFPISRPNLTFSTLTVSNMSPEDSSIYLCSVGDSGANYGYTFGSGTRLTVV.

This chain uses TRBV5-5 with TRBJ2-3, with 11 bases identical to TRBD2. Germline assignment: CDR1 SGHKS and CDR2 YYEKEE (reference sequence). The CDR3 has 17 amino acids. With 2 bases clipped from V and 3 bases from J, the junction kept 8 bases outside the gene matches. The DNA of the CDR3 is TGTGCCAGCAGCTTCCTAATAGCGGGGGGGCTAACAGATACGCAGTATTTT. Its translation: CASSFLIAGGLTDTQYF.

The CDR3 region is CASSPLGGGKTQYF. As DNA, the CDR3 is TGTGCCAGCAGTCCCCTTGGGGGAGGCAAGACCCAGTACTTC. V gene TRBV28 combines with J gene TRBJ2-5; possibly TRBD2 for D (6 bases). Germline assignment: CDR1 MDHEN and CDR2 SYDVKM. The CDR3 spans 14 residues. Trimming took 5 bases from V and 6 from J, leaving 16 bases between them.

This clone was observed a few times. The chain employs TRBV7-3 and TRBJ2-1, with unresolved D. Germline lookup yields CDR1 SGHTA and CDR2 FQGTGA. Trimming cost V 2 bases and J 0 bases, with 8 bases left between them. The CDR3 loop spans 15 amino acids. As DNA, the CDR3 is TGTGCCAGCAGCTTAGACGGTAGCTCCTACAATGAGCAGTTCTTC. Its translation is CASSLDGSSYNEQFF. Together with reference TRBV7-3 and TRBJ2-1, the CDR3 gives the full variable domain: GAGVSQTPSNKVTEKGKYVELRCDPISGHTALYWYRQSLGQGPEFLIYFQGTGAADDSGLPNDRFFAVRPEGSVSTLKIQRTERGDSAVYLCASSLDGSSYNEQFFGPGTRLTVL.